This T cell receptor beta chain is drawn from a study of T-cell reconstitution after alpha-beta-depleted transplantation in children. Germline CDR1 is SEHNR and CDR2 is FQNEAQ (reference sequence). Deletions cut 1 base from V and 1 base from J, with 7 bases between. The CDR3 totals 14 residues. General study points: Approximately two months post-transplant, alpha-beta T cells reportedly originated from several hundred expanded graft clones. Recipient T cells and thymic progenitors that survived gave rise to the high TCRbeta diversity observed at day 60 in some patients.

This clonotype was detected many times. Antigen: not known. TCRbeta library preparation incorporated unique molecular identifiers. A single record per CDR3 protein comes from TCRdb applying MiXCR to the PCR reads. Of about 580,000 distinct CDR3 sequences in the sample, roughly 23% are singletons; the top ten hold roughly 15%. V is TRBV7-9 and J is TRBJ1-1; D unresolved. This specimen consisted of PBMCs, mostly from graft donor cells, obtained 360 days after TCRalphabeta/CD19-depleted stem cell transplant. This TCR was sampled from a boy less than two years old who had a stem cell transplant for acute myeloid leukemia, so the T cells may come from the graft donor. The CDR3 region has the DNA TGTGCCAGCAGCTTAGTGTTCTCGAACACTGAAGCTTTCTTT. Amino acids: CASSLVFSNTEAFF.